These 11 T cell receptor beta chains share one sample of origin, sequenced in a study of T-cell memory formation after mild COVID-19. MiXCR was run by TCRdb on the 5' RACE reads, yielding one entry per CDR3 protein. The sample contains hundreds of thousands of distinct CDR3 sequences, approximately 15% of which appear only once. Sequenced input: PBMCs or a T cell subset sorted from them (not recorded which). All receptors derive from a man aged 18 to 35 who had mild COVID-19 (a few samples of this study predate the infection). Cell type and time point are not known.

This clonotype was seen at least ten times. The chain links TRBV7-2 to TRBJ2-1; 11 positions match TRBD2. After removal of 0 bases from V and 5 bases from J, the junction contained 3 bases not matched to a gene. CDR1 is SGHTA, CDR2 FQGNSA, per germline. The CDR3 is 16 amino acids. DNA of the CDR3: TGTGCCAGCAGCTTAGCAGGGACTAGCGGCAACAATGAGCAGTTCTTC. This gives the protein CASSLAGTSGNNEQFF.

The chain combines TRBV4-3 with TRBJ2-1; TRBD2 matches 8 bases. This CDR3 spans 16 amino acids. Germline CDR1 reads LGHNA; CDR2 reads YSLEER. J gave up 5 bases and V 5 bases, and 11 bases lay outside the gene matches. As DNA, the CDR3 is TGCGCCAGCAGCAACCCGGGACTAGATCAGAACAATGAGCAGTTCTTC. This sequence encodes CASSNPGLDQNNEQFF.

This clonotype was counted only a few times. The CDR3 DNA reads as TGCAGTGCTCCACCGGATGGGGCAACTAATGAAAAACTGTTTTTT. Its protein is CSAPPDGATNEKLFF. This chain joins TRBV20-1 and TRBJ1-4, with D hard to call. Trimming cost V 5 bases and J 0 bases, with 13 bases left between them. The germline CDR1 and CDR2 sequences are DFQATT and SNEGSKA (reference sequence). CDR3 length: 15 amino acids.

The chain recombines TRBV29-1 with TRBJ2-5; TRBD1 might be the D (5 bases). V dropped 7 bases and J dropped 4 bases, with 22 bases sitting between them. The length of the CDR3 is 15 residues. The germline gives CDR1 SQVTM, CDR2 ANQGSEA. CDR3 DNA sequence: TGCAGCGCCGAGGAAAGGGGCTCGATGGTAGAGACCCAGTACTTC. This encodes CSAEERGSMVETQYF.

The chain uses TRBV5-1 and TRBJ1-2; D unclear. CDR3 length: 14 amino acids. CDR1 is SGHRS and CDR2 is YFSETQ in the germline V gene. V was clipped by 0 bases and J by 4 bases, with 10 bases between them. The CDR3 coding sequence is TGCGCCAGCAGCTTGGACGGGTCTTCCTATGGCTACACCTTC. The encoded protein is CASSLDGSSYGYTF.

This clonotype was counted between two and nine times. The CDR3 DNA follows: TGTGCCAGCAGCGGAGGGGGACCAGATACGCAGTATTTT. It encodes CASSGGGPDTQYF. The chain employs TRBV7-9 and TRBJ2-3, with D perhaps assigned TRBD1 or TRBD2 (6 bases each). CDR1 and CDR2 from the germline V gene are SEHNR and FQNEAQ (reference sequence). The CDR3 runs to 13 residues. Trimming took 5 bases from V and 4 from J, leaving 10 bases between them.

This clonotype was found a few times. This sequence joins TRBV3-1 and TRBJ2-1; 13 bases line up with TRBD2. The trim removed 1 base at V and 7 bases at J, leaving 16 bases unmatched. In germline, CDR1 is LGHDT, CDR2 YNNKEL (reference sequence). CDR3 length equals 20 residues. DNA of the CDR3: TGTGCCAGCAGCCAAGCACCGGGACTAGCGGGGAGAAGCGGGGGTAATGAGCAGTTCTTC. Translating gives CASSQAPGLAGRSGGNEQFF.

This clonotype has only a few counts. The chain joins TRBV7-8 to TRBJ2-1; 7 bases align to TRBD1. V shed 5 bases, J shed 8 bases, and the junction held 12 bases outside the gene matches. This CDR3 has 15 amino acids. CDR1 and CDR2 (germline): SGHVS, FQNEAQ. CDR3 loop: CASSLDRAFVYEQFF. CDR3 DNA sequence: TGTGCCAGCAGCCTAGACAGGGCTTTTGTGTATGAGCAGTTCTTC.

This clonotype was found many times. The gene calls are TRBV5-1 and TRBJ2-2; D is perhaps TRBD1 (6 bases). In germline, CDR1 is SGHRS, CDR2 YFSETQ. Trimming left V 7 bases short and J 7 bases short, with 14 bases between. The CDR3 totals 13 residues. The CDR3 bases are TGCGCCAGCGGAGTACAGGGTGACGGGGAGCTGTTTTTT. Encoded protein: CASGVQGDGELFF.

This clonotype was detected ten times or more. The chain is built from TRBV4-1 and TRBJ2-5; TRBD1 might be the D (6 bases). Germline V lookup: CDR1 MGHRA, CDR2 YSYEKL. V was clipped by 4 bases and J by 2 bases, with 11 bases between them. There are 14 residues in the CDR3. CDR3 sequence reads: CASSPPDRQETQYF. CDR3 DNA sequence: TGCGCCAGCAGCCCGCCCGACAGGCAAGAGACCCAGTACTTC.

This chain joins TRBV3-1 and TRBJ1-2, with no clear D. The length of the CDR3 is 14 residues. V gave up 4 bases and J gave up 3 bases, with 12 bases separating them. Germline CDR1 is LGHDT and CDR2 is YNNKEL (reference sequence). CDR3 DNA: TGTGCCAGCAGCCCAACGTCCCCCCACTATGGCTACACCTTC. It encodes CASSPTSPHYGYTF.